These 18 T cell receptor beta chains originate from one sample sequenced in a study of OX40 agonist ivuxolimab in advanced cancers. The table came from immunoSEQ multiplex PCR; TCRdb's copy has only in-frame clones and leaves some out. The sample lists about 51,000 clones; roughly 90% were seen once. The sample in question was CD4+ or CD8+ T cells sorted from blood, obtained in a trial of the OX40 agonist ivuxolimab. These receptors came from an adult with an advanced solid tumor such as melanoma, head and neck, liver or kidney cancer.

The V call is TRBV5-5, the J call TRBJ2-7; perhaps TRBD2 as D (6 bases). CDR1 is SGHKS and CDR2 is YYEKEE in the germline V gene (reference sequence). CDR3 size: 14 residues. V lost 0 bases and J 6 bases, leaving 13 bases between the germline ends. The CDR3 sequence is CASSLVLAAGEQYF. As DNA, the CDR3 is TGTGCCAGCAGCTTGGTATTAGCGGCGGGCGAGCAGTACTTC.

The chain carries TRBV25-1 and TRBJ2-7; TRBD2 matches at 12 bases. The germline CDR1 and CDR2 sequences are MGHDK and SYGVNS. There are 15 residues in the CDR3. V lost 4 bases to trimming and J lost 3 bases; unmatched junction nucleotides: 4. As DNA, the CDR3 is TGTGCCAGCAGTGGGCGGACTAGCGGGGACTACGAGCAGTACTTC. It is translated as CASSGRTSGDYEQYF.

CDR3 sequence (DNA): TGTGCCACCAGCAGAGAACCCCTGCAGGCCTATGGCTACACCTTC. Protein sequence: CATSREPLQAYGYTF. This chain links TRBV15 with TRBJ1-2, with no clear D. Trimming removed 0 bases from V and 4 bases from J, with 12 bases in between. The CDR3 extends over 15 amino acids. Germline V gene data show CDR1 as LNHNV and CDR2 as YYDKDF (reference sequence).

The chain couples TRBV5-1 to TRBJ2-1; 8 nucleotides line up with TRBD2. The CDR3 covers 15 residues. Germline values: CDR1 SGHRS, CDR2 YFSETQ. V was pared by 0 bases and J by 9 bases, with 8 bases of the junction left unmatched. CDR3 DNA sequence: TGCGCCAGCAGCTTGGATCCGCGGGGGGCGCTTGAGCAGTTCTTC. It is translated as CASSLDPRGALEQFF.

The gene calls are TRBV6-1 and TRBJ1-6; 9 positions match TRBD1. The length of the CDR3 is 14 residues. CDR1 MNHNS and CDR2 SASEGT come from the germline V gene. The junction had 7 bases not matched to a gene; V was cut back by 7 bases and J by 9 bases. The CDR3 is CASIQGAMVSPLHF. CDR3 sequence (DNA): TGTGCCAGCATACAGGGGGCTATGGTTTCACCCCTCCACTTT.

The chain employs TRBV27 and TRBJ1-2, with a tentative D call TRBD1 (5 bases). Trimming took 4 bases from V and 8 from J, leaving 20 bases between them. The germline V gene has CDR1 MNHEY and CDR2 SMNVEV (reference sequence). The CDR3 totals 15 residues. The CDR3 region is CASSSPPIGASGYTF. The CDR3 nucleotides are TGTGCCAGCAGTTCTCCCCCTATAGGGGCGAGCGGCTACACCTTC.

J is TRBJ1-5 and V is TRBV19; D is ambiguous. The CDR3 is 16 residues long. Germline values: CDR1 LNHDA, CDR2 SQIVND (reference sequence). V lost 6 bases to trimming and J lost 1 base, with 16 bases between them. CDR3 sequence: CASSPMLGQSNQPQHF. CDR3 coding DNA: TGTGCCAGTAGCCCTATGCTGGGTCAGAGCAATCAGCCCCAGCATTTT.

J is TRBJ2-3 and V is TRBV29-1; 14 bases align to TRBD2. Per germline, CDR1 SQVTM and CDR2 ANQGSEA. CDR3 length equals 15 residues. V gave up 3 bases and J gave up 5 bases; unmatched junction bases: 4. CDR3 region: CSVEGGLAGVDTQYF. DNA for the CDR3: TGCAGCGTTGAGGGGGGACTAGCGGGAGTAGATACGCAGTATTTT.

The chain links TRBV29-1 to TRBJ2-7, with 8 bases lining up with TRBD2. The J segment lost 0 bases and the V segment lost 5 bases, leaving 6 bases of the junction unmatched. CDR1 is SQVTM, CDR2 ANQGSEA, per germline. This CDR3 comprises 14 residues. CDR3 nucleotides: TGCAGCGTTTCGGGGGGGCTCAGCTCCTACGAGCAGTACTTC. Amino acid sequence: CSVSGGLSSYEQYF.

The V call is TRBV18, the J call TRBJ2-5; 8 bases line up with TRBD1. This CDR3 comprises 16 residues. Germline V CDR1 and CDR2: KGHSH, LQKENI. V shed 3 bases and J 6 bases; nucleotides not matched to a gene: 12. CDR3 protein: CASSPITGQAQQTQYF. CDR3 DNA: TGTGCCAGCTCACCTATCACGGGACAGGCACAACAGACCCAGTACTTC. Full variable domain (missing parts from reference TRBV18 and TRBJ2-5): NAGVMQNPRHLVRRRGQEARLRCSPMKGHSHVYWYRQLPEEGLKFMVYLQKENIIDESGMPKERFSAEFPKEGPSILRIQQVVRGDSAAYFCASSPITGQAQQTQYFGPGTRLLVL.

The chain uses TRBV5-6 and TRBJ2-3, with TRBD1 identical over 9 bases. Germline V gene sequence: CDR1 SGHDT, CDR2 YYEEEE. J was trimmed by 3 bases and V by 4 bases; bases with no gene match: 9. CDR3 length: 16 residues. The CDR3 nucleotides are TGTGCCAGCAGCACCCGGGACAGGGTTTGGACAGATACGCAGTATTTT. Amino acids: CASSTRDRVWTDTQYF.

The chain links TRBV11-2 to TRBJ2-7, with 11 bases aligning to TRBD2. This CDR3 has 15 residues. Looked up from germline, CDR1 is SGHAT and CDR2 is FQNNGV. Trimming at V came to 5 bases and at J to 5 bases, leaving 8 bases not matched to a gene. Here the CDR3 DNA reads TGTGCCAGCAGCGCCGGGCTAGCGGGAGGACACGAGCAGTACTTC. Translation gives CASSAGLAGGHEQYF.

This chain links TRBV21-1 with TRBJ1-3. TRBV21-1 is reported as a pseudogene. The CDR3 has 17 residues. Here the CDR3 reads CASSKGRLTSSGNTIYF. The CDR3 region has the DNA TGTGCCAGCAGCAAAGGGAGACTAACTAGCTCTGGAAACACCATATATTTT.

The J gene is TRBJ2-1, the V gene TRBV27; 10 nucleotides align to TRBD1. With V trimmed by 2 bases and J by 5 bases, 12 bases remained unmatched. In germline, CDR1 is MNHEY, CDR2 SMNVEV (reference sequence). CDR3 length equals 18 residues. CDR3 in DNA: TGTGCCAGCAGTTTAAGGGGGGCCGGGACAGGGGCTAACAATGAGCAGTTCTTC. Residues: CASSLRGAGTGANNEQFF.

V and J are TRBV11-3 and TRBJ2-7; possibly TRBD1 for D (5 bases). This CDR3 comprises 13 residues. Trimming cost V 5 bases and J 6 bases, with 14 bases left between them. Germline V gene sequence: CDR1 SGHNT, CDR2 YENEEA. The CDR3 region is CASSPTYRSEQYF. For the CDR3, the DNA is TGTGCCAGCAGCCCAACGTACAGGTCCGAGCAGTACTTC.

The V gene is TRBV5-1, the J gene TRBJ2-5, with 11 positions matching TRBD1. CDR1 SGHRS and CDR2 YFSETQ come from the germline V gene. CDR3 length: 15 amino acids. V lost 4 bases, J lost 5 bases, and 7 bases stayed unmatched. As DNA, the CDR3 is TGCGCCAGCAGCGCGGGACAGGGGGTGGGCGAGACCCAGTACTTC. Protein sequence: CASSAGQGVGETQYF.

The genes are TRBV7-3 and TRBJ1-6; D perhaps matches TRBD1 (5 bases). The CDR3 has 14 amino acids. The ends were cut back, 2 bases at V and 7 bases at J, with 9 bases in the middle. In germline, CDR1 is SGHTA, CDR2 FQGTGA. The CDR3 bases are TGTGCCAGCAGCTTACAGGGTCAAAATTCACCCCTCCACTTT. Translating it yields CASSLQGQNSPLHF.

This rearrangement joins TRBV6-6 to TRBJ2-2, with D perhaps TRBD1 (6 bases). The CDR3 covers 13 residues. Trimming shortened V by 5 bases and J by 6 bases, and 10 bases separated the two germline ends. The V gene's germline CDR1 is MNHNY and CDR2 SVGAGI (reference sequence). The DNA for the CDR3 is TGTGCCAGCAGTACACAGGGATCCGGGGAGCTGTTTTTT. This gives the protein CASSTQGSGELFF.